The next 3 T cell receptor beta chains were all read from a single sample in a study of CD8+ T cells in alopecia areata. Isolated RNA was reverse transcribed into cDNA used as the sequencing template. Sequencing was performed with immunoSEQ multiplex PCR; in TCRdb, only in-frame clones are kept and a portion is missing. The sample has more than 150,000 clones, around 49% seen once; the top ten hold about a tenth. The treatment was: oral pan-JAK inhibitor, 5-10 mg twice daily. The source was CD8+ T cells sorted from blood, collected at week 52, from a patient treated with tofacitinib. The origin of the receptors is a human donor with alopecia areata.

The V and J genes are TRBV7-9 and TRBJ2-5; 7 bases align to TRBD2. Germline values: CDR1 SEHNR, CDR2 FQNEAQ (reference sequence). V shed 5 bases and J 5 bases; nucleotides not matched to a gene: 14. This CDR3 comprises 16 residues. The CDR3 reads CASSATTSDLRETQYF. CDR3 bases: TGTGCCAGCAGCGCCACAACTAGCGACTTACGGGAGACCCAGTACTTC.

This rearrangement joins TRBV5-6 to TRBJ1-5; the D gene is possibly TRBD1 (5 bases). CDR3 size: 15 residues. With 4 bases removed from V and 6 bases from J, the gap between germline ends came to 17 bases. Germline CDR1 and CDR2: SGHDT and YYEEEE. This CDR3 is CASSPRQGAGQPQHF. Here the CDR3 DNA reads TGTGCCAGCAGCCCCCGCCAAGGGGCCGGTCAGCCCCAGCATTTT.

V and J are TRBV7-9 and TRBJ1-6, with 7 nucleotides matching TRBD1. CDR1 is SEHNR and CDR2 is FQNEAQ in the germline V gene (reference sequence). The CDR3 is made up of 15 amino acids. With 1 base clipped from V and 9 bases from J, the junction kept 6 bases outside the gene matches. The CDR3 bases are TGTGCCAGCAGCTTAGGACAGGGAGGGGTTTCACCCCTCCACTTT. Translated, it gives CASSLGQGGVSPLHF.